This is a list of T cell receptor beta chains from one sample in a study of T cells in localized non-small cell lung cancer. Profiling relied on immunoSEQ multiplex PCR, and the TCRdb table lists in-frame clones only, not all of them. The table has 9,500 to 15,000 clones, around four fifths seen once. The sequenced sample was peripheral blood, obtained before any cancer treatment. The receptors come from a male donor older than 55 with stage I lung adenocarcinoma. The CDR3 runs from the conserved cysteine through the conserved F or W. D genes are given only for firm matches. A row's size may be missing; if present it is once, few, many or a size class.

v_call	j_call	d_call	clone_size	cdr3_nt	cdr3_aa
TRBV7-2	TRBJ2-1	TRBD2	-	TGTGCCAGCAGCTTGAGGGGGAGCGGGAGCTACAATGAGCAGTTCTTC	CASSLRGSGSYNEQFF
TRBV27	TRBJ1-5	-	-	TGTGCCAGCAGAATGGAGGGAACGGCTCAGCCCCAGCATTTT	CASRMEGTAQPQHF
TRBV7-3	TRBJ2-7	-	-	TGTGCCAGCAGCCAAACAGGGGACTCCGAGCAGTACTTC	CASSQTGDSEQYF
TRBV2	TRBJ2-2	-	-	TGTGCCAGCAGTGTAACTCCGGCCGGGGAGCTGTTTTTT	CASSVTPAGELFF
TRBV7-2	TRBJ1-4	-	-	TGTGCCAGCAGCACCAGTAATGAAAAACTGTTTTTT	CASSTSNEKLFF
TRBV6-6	TRBJ2-7	-	-	TGTGCCAGCAGTTACGGTCGGACCTACGAGCAGTACTTC	CASSYGRTYEQYF
TRBV15	TRBJ2-2	-	-	TGTGCCACCAGCAGAGGAGGGGTCGGCACCGGGGAGCTGTTTTTT	CATSRGGVGTGELFF
TRBV5-6	TRBJ1-1	-	-	TGTGCCAGCAGCTTGGAGGGAACTGAAGCTTTCTTT	CASSLEGTEAFF
TRBV5-1	TRBJ1-1	-	-	TGCGCCAGCAGCCCTTCGACCGTCCTAAACACTGAAGCTTTCTTT	CASSPSTVLNTEAFF
TRBV28	TRBJ2-2	TRBD1	-	TGTGCCAGCGGGGACCTCGGACAGGGGGCCTTCGGGGAGCTGTTTTTT	CASGDLGQGAFGELFF
TRBV2	TRBJ1-1	TRBD1	-	TGTGCCAGCAGAAAGGGGGCTGGAGCTTTCTTT	CASRKGAGAFF
TRBV7-9	TRBJ1-2	-	-	TGTGCCAGCAGCTTAGAGAGGGTCGATGACTATGGCTACACCTTC	CASSLERVDDYGYTF
TRBV16	TRBJ1-4	-	-	TGTGCCAGCAGCCAGACAGGTCTTACAACTAATGAAAAACTGTTTTTT	CASSQTGLTTNEKLFF
TRBV10-3	TRBJ2-3	-	-	TGTGCCATCAGCGACCCTAGCACAGATACGCAGTATTTT	CAISDPSTDTQYF
TRBV7-2	TRBJ2-7	TRBD2	few	TGTGCCAGCAGCTTAAGGGCGGGAGGTTCCTACGAGCAGTACTTC	CASSLRAGGSYEQYF
TRBV18	TRBJ2-7	TRBD2	-	TGTGCCAGTAGACTAGCGGGTTCCTACGAGCAGTACTTC	CASRLAGSYEQYF
TRBV5-1	TRBJ1-3	-	-	TGCGCCAGCAGCTTGGACGGGCCAGACGGGAACACCATATATTTT	CASSLDGPDGNTIYF
TRBV10-3	TRBJ1-1	-	-	TGTGCCAGCAGAAAAGGACCCAGCAACACTGAAGCTTTCTTT	CASRKGPSNTEAFF
TRBV5-1	TRBJ2-7	-	-	TGCGCCAGCAGCGCGCCAGAGAAAATATTTGACGAGCAGTACTTC	CASSAPEKIFDEQYF
TRBV11-1	TRBJ1-4	-	-	TGTGCCAGCAGCCTCTCCGCGGGGCTTAATAATGAAAAACTGTTTTTT	CASSLSAGLNNEKLFF
TRBV7-2	TRBJ2-7	-	-	TGTGCCAGCAGCTCCGGGTCTAACCTCAACTTC	CASSSGSNLNF
TRBV18	TRBJ1-2	-	-	TGTGCCAGCTCAGCTTTGGGATACGGCTACACCTTC	CASSALGYGYTF
TRBV6-5	TRBJ1-5	-	-	TGTGCCAGCAGTTCAGACAGCAATCAGCCCCAGCATTTT	CASSSDSNQPQHF
TRBV9	TRBJ2-1	TRBD2	few	TGTGCCAGCAGCGTAGCAGTCCAGGGAGGGGTGTCGTACAATGAGCAGTTCTTC	CASSVAVQGGVSYNEQFF
TRBV6-4	TRBJ2-7	-	few	TGTGCCAGCAGTGACACTACCTACGAGCAGTACTTC	CASSDTTYEQYF
TRBV5-4	TRBJ2-5	-	-	TGTGCCAGCAGCTTGACAGCGTACCAAGAGACCCAGTACTTC	CASSLTAYQETQYF
TRBV19	TRBJ2-1	-	few	TGTGCCAGTAGTAGAGCCCCCGGCAATGAGCAGTTCTTC	CASSRAPGNEQFF
TRBV27	TRBJ2-7	TRBD2	few	TGTGCCGTTAGAGGGGTGGCGGGAGGATCCTACGAGCAGTACTTC	CAVRGVAGGSYEQYF
TRBV7-9	TRBJ2-5	-	-	TGTGCCAGCAGCTTAGGGGCGGGAACTGAGACCCAGTACTTC	CASSLGAGTETQYF
TRBV11-3	TRBJ2-3	TRBD2	-	TGTGCCAGCAGCTTAGGGGCTAGCGGGCCTAGCACAGATACGCAGTATTTT	CASSLGASGPSTDTQYF
TRBV5-4	TRBJ2-2	TRBD2	-	TGTGCCAGCCAAAGCGGGAGGGGGAGGACCGGGGAGCTGTTTTTT	CASQSGRGRTGELFF
TRBV28	TRBJ1-2	TRBD1	-	TGTGCCAGCAAGGACAGGAGATATGGCTACACCTTC	CASKDRRYGYTF
TRBV27	TRBJ1-5	-	-	TGTGCCAGCAGCTCCCGCCTCAGGTTCGGAGCGGATCAGCCCCAGCATTTT	CASSSRLRFGADQPQHF
TRBV5-1	TRBJ2-5	-	few	TGCGCCAGCAGCTTGTCCGAGACCCAGTACTTC	CASSLSETQYF
TRBV5-1	TRBJ2-1	-	-	TGCGCCAGCAGCGGTTTCGGTCAGCGGGCAACCTACAATGAGCAGTTCTTC	CASSGFGQRATYNEQFF
TRBV7-9	TRBJ1-3	-	-	TGTGCCAGCAGCCCCGCTAGGGATGGAAACACCATATATTTT	CASSPARDGNTIYF
TRBV6-8	TRBJ1-1	TRBD1	-	TGTGCCAGGACTACGGACAGGGACACTGAAGCTTTCTTT	CARTTDRDTEAFF
TRBV19	TRBJ2-7	-	-	TGTGCCAGTAGTACCCTAGACAGGAGCTACGAGCAGTACTTC	CASSTLDRSYEQYF
TRBV2	TRBJ2-4	TRBD1	once	TGTGCCAGCGACAGGGGGGTAGGAAACATTCAGTACTTC	CASDRGVGNIQYF
TRBV7-2	TRBJ1-2	TRBD1	-	TGTGCCAGCAGCTTAGGTTTTGGACAGGGGAGTGGCTACACCTTC	CASSLGFGQGSGYTF
TRBV6-5	TRBJ1-2	TRBD1	few	TGTGCCAGCAGTTACGTGAGGACAGGGGGCAGCTATGGCTACACCTTC	CASSYVRTGGSYGYTF